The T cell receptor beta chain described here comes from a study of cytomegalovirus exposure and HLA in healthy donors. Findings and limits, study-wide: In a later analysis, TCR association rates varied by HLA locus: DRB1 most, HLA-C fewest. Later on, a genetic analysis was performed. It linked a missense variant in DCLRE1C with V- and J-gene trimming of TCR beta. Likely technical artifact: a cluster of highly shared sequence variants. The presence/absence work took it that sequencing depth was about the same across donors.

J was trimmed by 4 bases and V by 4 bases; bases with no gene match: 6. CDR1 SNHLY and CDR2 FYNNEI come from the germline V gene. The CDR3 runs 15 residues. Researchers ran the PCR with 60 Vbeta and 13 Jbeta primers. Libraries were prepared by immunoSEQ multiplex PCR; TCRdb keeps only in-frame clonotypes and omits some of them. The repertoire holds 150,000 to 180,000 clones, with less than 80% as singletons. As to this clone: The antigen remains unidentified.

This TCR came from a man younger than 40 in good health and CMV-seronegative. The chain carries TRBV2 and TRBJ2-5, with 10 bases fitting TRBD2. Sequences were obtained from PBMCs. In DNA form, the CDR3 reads TGTGCCAGCAGTGCTAGCGGGGGCAGGGGAGAGACCCAGTACTTC. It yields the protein CASSASGGRGETQYF.